This T cell receptor (beta chain) comes out of a study of Ad26.COV2.S vaccination and SARS-CoV-2 variants. Assay: immunoSEQ multiplex PCR; the TCRdb copy retains only in-frame clones and omits some. The data contain 350,000 to 450,000 clones, about 92% of them singletons. This clone was detected only once. A read error may produce the germline difference seen at one junction end. Per the germline V gene, CDR1 is MNHNS and CDR2 is SASEGT. The CDR3 loop spans 14 amino acids. The rearrangement uses TRBV6-1 and TRBJ1-3; the D is unclear. The receptor was derived from a human donor who had recovered from COVID-19. The sample in question was peripheral blood, obtained after recovery from COVID-19. The CDR3 coding sequence is TGTGCCAGCAGTGAAGAGGGATTCGGAAACAAAGGACCCTGG. Its protein is CASSEEGFGNKGPW.